The next 23 T cell receptor beta chains were all read from a single sample in a study of shared T cell receptors in the human thymus. Only in-frame clones appear in the TCRdb table, and some are missing; sequencing was by immunoSEQ multiplex PCR. The sample records hundreds of thousands of clones, over 75% being singletons. These records were also assigned to another study, of human thymus T cells.

Material: thymocytes. The receptors originated from a boy younger than two with a congenital heart defect.

The sample holds a few counts of this clone. The rearrangement links TRBV29-1 to TRBJ2-3; D is undetermined. CDR3 size: 14 residues. The V end was cut by 1 base, the J end by 1 base, with 9 bases between. CDR1 SQVTM and CDR2 ANQGSEA come from the germline V gene. CDR3: CSVEGASGTDTQYF. Written as DNA, the CDR3 is TGCAGCGTTGAAGGGGCCTCGGGCACAGATACGCAGTATTTT.

The V gene is TRBV27, the J gene TRBJ2-3; TRBD1 matches at 8 bases. The CDR3 covers 15 residues. Trimming took 6 bases from V and 3 from J; bases not matched to a gene: 8. Germline V lookup: CDR1 MNHEY, CDR2 SMNVEV (reference sequence). In nucleotides, the CDR3 is TGTGCCAGCAGCGGGACAGGAAAGGGTACAGATACGCAGTATTTT. This encodes CASSGTGKGTDTQYF.

This clone was detected once. The chain is built from TRBV27 and TRBJ2-2, with 7 bases identical to TRBD1. CDR1 is MNHEY and CDR2 is SMNVEV in the germline V gene (reference sequence). The CDR3 totals 15 residues. J was trimmed by 4 bases and V by 4 bases; bases with no gene match: 6. CDR3 amino acids: CASSSGTEITGELFF. The CDR3 nucleotides read TGTGCCAGCAGTTCGGGGACAGAGATCACCGGGGAGCTGTTTTTT.

This chain connects TRBV6-5 to TRBJ2-7; possibly TRBD2 for D (5 bases). The V gene's germline CDR1 is MNHEY and CDR2 SVGAGI. Between the trimmed V and J ends, which lost 10 bases and 3 bases, there was a span of 19 bases. This CDR3 contains 14 residues. This CDR3 is CATKRRSSRYEQYF. CDR3 nucleotide sequence: TGTGCCACCAAGAGGAGGTCCTCCCGCTACGAGCAGTACTTC.

The chain combines TRBV30 with TRBJ2-7; 7 nucleotides agree with TRBD1. Germline V gene lookup returns CDR1 GTSNPN and CDR2 SVGIG (reference sequence). The ends lost 1 base at V and 3 bases at J; junction bases unmatched: 3. This CDR3 contains 13 residues. The CDR3 DNA reads as TGTGCCTGGAGTGGGGACAGTTTCTACGAGCAGTACTTC. Encoded protein: CAWSGDSFYEQYF.

The count of this clone is one. The rearrangement joins TRBV27 to TRBJ1-1; perhaps TRBD1 as D (6 bases). Germline CDR1 and CDR2: MNHEY and SMNVEV (reference sequence). V lost 6 bases and J 1 base, leaving 9 bases between the germline ends. The CDR3 consists of 13 residues. The CDR3 bases are TGTGCCAGCAGGGAGGACAGGAACACTGAAGCTTTCTTT. Translating gives CASREDRNTEAFF.

The chain has TRBV6-1 and TRBJ2-7; a possible D gene is TRBD2 (7 bases). The germline V gene has CDR1 MNHNS and CDR2 SASEGT. The CDR3 runs 19 residues. The V end was cut by 1 base, the J end by 2 bases, with 24 bases between. The CDR3 reads CASSEGGGAGAGLTYEQYF. CDR3 sequence (DNA): TGTGCCAGCAGTGAAGGAGGGGGGGCAGGAGCAGGACTTACCTACGAGCAGTACTTC.

This clone has a single count. The genes are TRBV28 and TRBJ2-1; 11 bases are a match to TRBD2. Germline CDR1 and CDR2: MDHEN and SYDVKM. This CDR3 is 13 amino acids long. V was clipped by 6 bases and J by 12 bases; unmatched bases: 7. The chain's CDR3 is CASSMGLAGGQFF. In DNA form, the CDR3 reads TGTGCCAGCAGCATGGGGCTAGCGGGGGGGCAGTTCTTC.

The chain links TRBV5-8 to TRBJ1-5; 10 nucleotides align to TRBD1. The trim removed 0 bases at V and 5 bases at J, leaving 8 bases unmatched. Looked up from germline, CDR1 is SGHTS and CDR2 is YDEGEE. There are 17 residues in the CDR3. CDR3 nucleotides: TGTGCCAGCAGCTTGGGGGGGGGACAGGGGACTGATCAGCCCCAGCATTTT. The encoded protein is CASSLGGGQGTDQPQHF.

V usage is TRBV28 and J usage is TRBJ2-1; 8 nucleotides align to TRBD2. Trimming at V came to 2 bases and at J to 5 bases, leaving 14 bases not matched to a gene. The germline V gene encodes CDR1 MDHEN and CDR2 SYDVKM. The CDR3 is 18 amino acids. The CDR3 DNA is TGTGCCAGCAGTTTAGTTGGTGCGGGAGGAATCCCACACAATGAGCAGTTCTTC. Protein sequence: CASSLVGAGGIPHNEQFF.

This clone was seen a single time. The chain employs TRBV7-2 and TRBJ2-7; no definite D call. CDR1 and CDR2 from the germline V gene are SGHTA and FQGNSA. The CDR3 extends over 14 amino acids. Trimming removed 4 bases from V and 0 bases from J, with 10 bases in between. The CDR3 loop is CASSSRHISYEQYF. The CDR3 DNA reads TGTGCCAGCAGCTCGCGACACATCTCCTACGAGCAGTACTTC.

The chain recombines TRBV9 with TRBJ2-7; 7 positions match TRBD2. In germline, CDR1 is SGDLS, CDR2 YYNGEE. With 2 bases clipped from V and 2 bases from J, the junction kept 4 bases outside the gene matches. This CDR3 region has 14 residues. CDR3 sequence: CASSVSGPAYEQYF. In DNA form, the CDR3 reads TGTGCCAGCAGCGTTAGCGGGCCCGCCTACGAGCAGTACTTC.

The rearrangement links TRBV6-5 to TRBJ1-2, with D tentatively TRBD1 (5 bases). Trimming left V 8 bases short and J 8 bases short, with 18 bases between. CDR1 is MNHEY, CDR2 SVGAGI, per germline. There are 13 residues in the CDR3. For the CDR3, the DNA is TGTGCCAGCGGACACCGAAATGTAAGGGGCTACACCTTC. This encodes CASGHRNVRGYTF.

The V and J genes are TRBV7-2 and TRBJ2-1, with TRBD2 matching 8 bases. The CDR3 loop spans 15 amino acids. The V gene's germline CDR1 is SGHTA and CDR2 FQGNSA. J gave up 0 bases and V 2 bases, and 0 bases lay outside the gene matches. The CDR3 loop is CASSLSGSSYNEQFF. CDR3 nucleotides: TGTGCCAGCAGCTTAAGCGGGAGCTCCTACAATGAGCAGTTCTTC.

The chain links TRBV4-3 to TRBJ1-5; D not certain. CDR1 LGHNA and CDR2 YSLEER come from the germline V gene. The CDR3 consists of 15 residues. Trimming took 0 bases from V and 6 from J, leaving 12 bases between them. CDR3 bases: TGCGCCAGCAGCCAAGACCGAGGGCAGCCTCAGCCCCAGCATTTT. The encoded protein is CASSQDRGQPQPQHF.

The rearrangement uses TRBV1 and TRBJ2-1; the table's TRBD2 call for D was not verified on the DNA. TRBV1 is listed as a pseudogene. The length of the CDR3 is 16 residues. The CDR3 nucleotides are TGCACCAGCAGCCAACCTGGGGGGACTTCATACAATGAGCAGTTCTTC. Translating it yields CTSSQPGGTSYNEQFF.

V and J are TRBV2 and TRBJ2-5; 12 positions agree with TRBD1. The V and J ends lost 6 bases and 5 bases, in that order; junction bases with no gene match: 19. The CDR3 is made up of 19 amino acids. Per the germline V gene, CDR1 is SNHLY and CDR2 is FYNNEI. CDR3 residues: CASSRPRRDRGPHGETQYF. CDR3 nucleotides: TGTGCCAGCAGCCGACCCCGGAGGGACAGGGGGCCGCATGGGGAGACCCAGTACTTC.

The chain is built from TRBV19 and TRBJ1-2, with no clear D. CDR3 length: 15 amino acids. V was trimmed by 3 bases and J by 6 bases, leaving 17 bases between them. CDR1 and CDR2 (germline): LNHDA, SQIVND (reference sequence). The DNA of the CDR3 is TGTGCCAGTAGTATTAACGGGAGGGCGGTTGATGGCTACACCTTC. Amino acids: CASSINGRAVDGYTF.

The rearrangement uses TRBV29-1 and TRBJ2-1, with TRBD2 matching 10 bases. The CDR3 spans 15 residues. CDR1 and CDR2 (germline): SQVTM, ANQGSEA. The V and J ends lost 5 bases and 5 bases, in that order; junction bases with no gene match: 9. CDR3 residues: CSVPLLAGPHNEQFF. The CDR3 bases are TGCAGCGTTCCGCTACTAGCGGGACCCCACAATGAGCAGTTCTTC.

V gene TRBV5-1 combines with J gene TRBJ1-1; D not certain. There are 13 residues in the CDR3. The V end was cut by 4 bases, the J end by 7 bases, with 14 bases between. Germline V gene data show CDR1 as SGHRS and CDR2 as YFSETQ. This CDR3 reads CASSILSPLEAFF. The CDR3 nucleotides read TGCGCCAGCAGCATTCTGTCCCCACTTGAAGCTTTCTTT.

This clone was observed a few times. The genes are TRBV2 and TRBJ2-1; D unresolved. The V gene's germline CDR1 is SNHLY and CDR2 FYNNEI. This CDR3 is 11 amino acids long. V lost 5 bases and J 6 bases, leaving 5 bases between the germline ends. In DNA, the CDR3 is TGTGCCAGCAGTCATTCCAATGAGCAGTTCTTC. Residues: CASSHSNEQFF.

This clone showed up just a few times. J is TRBJ2-7 and V is TRBV28; no firm D call. This CDR3 region has 12 residues. The V gene's germline CDR1 is MDHEN and CDR2 SYDVKM. The CDR3 DNA is TGTGCAACGAACGCTAGACCCTACGAGCAGTACTTC. Protein sequence: CATNARPYEQYF. Complete variable domain (other parts from reference TRBV28 and TRBJ2-7): DVKVTQSSRYLVKRTGEKVFLECVQDMDHENMFWYRQDPGLGLRLIYFSYDVKMKEKGDIPEGYSVSREKKERFSLILESASTNQTSMYLCATNARPYEQYFGPGTRLTVT.

The chain employs TRBV29-1 and TRBJ2-5; D perhaps matches TRBD2 (5 bases). CDR3 size: 13 residues. Per germline, CDR1 SQVTM and CDR2 ANQGSEA. With 2 bases removed from V and 3 bases from J, the gap between germline ends came to 10 bases. The CDR3 spells CSVELASKETQYF. CDR3 in DNA: TGCAGCGTTGAACTGGCTAGCAAAGAGACCCAGTACTTC.